Detailed here is one T cell receptor (beta chain). This clonotype occurred a few times. The specificity of this receptor is unknown. No qualities accompany the bases; no much larger clone lies one base away. This specimen belongs to a study of tumor-infiltrating lymphocytes in oesophageal squamous cell carcinoma (dated by TCRdb to 2016 to 2018). CDR1 and CDR2, looked up from the germline V gene, are ENHRY and SYGVKD. Ends trimmed: V by 7 bases, J by 5 bases; bases unmatched to a gene: 8. There are 14 amino acids in the CDR3, from cysteine to phenylalanine inclusive. The retained sequence is limited to the CDR3, 42 bases, with the frame set at the first base. The protocol used for the library was PCR. Instrument used: Illumina HiSeq 2000. The raw public reads went through TCRdb reprocessing: fastp at Q25, MiXCR clone calling, in-frame beta chains kept. Every CDR3 protein is listed once, alongside the most common genes and DNA of its rows. Recorded for this sample are about 10,000 distinct CDR3 sequences; over 55% of them occurred a single time. The biggest ten clones account for about a quarter of the sample.

This chain is built from TRBV10-3 and TRBJ2-1; TRBD1 aligns with 7 central bases. Sequences were obtained from esophageal tumor tissue. The origin of this receptor is a female donor with esophageal squamous cell carcinoma. The CDR3 reads as follows: CAINPTGIHNEQFF. The sequenced DNA is TGTGCCATCAACCCGACAGGGATTCACAATGAGCAGTTCTTC.